The clone carrying this T cell receptor (beta chain) appeared a few times. Germline CDR1 reads SGHRS; CDR2 reads YFSETQ. The CDR3 sequence is 13 residues long. Trimming took off 2 bases at V and 9 bases at J, with 15 bases between the two ends. Primers used in a second PCR of roughly 6 to 11 cycles were a sample-barcoded 5' primer and a J-beta primer mix. A single record per CDR3 protein comes from TCRdb applying MiXCR to the 5' RACE reads. Of roughly 1,500,000 distinct CDR3 sequences listed, about 43% were seen once; the top ten hold roughly 7.7%. This sample stems from a study of blood T cells in healthy people across ages.

The chain carries TRBV5-1 and TRBJ2-7; D is undetermined. The origin of this receptor is a woman under 30 in good health. Sequences were obtained from blood. The CDR3 DNA reads as TGCGCCAGCAGCTTAAGAGATGGCCCTTTGCAGTACTTC. It is translated as CASSLRDGPLQYF.